Each of the 16 T cell receptor beta chains below was sequenced from the same sample in a study of shared clonotypes between healthy human individuals. TCRdb's copy holds only in-frame clones and misses some; the assay was immunoSEQ multiplex PCR. This sample has about 2 million clones; 85% to 95% occur once, and the top ten carry 0.1% to 0.15%. The sequenced sample consisted of naive CD4+ T cells sorted from blood. The subset denotes: CD45RA+ positively selected. The receptors here all came from a man between 18 and 35 years old in good health.

This clone has a count of ten or more. DNA for the CDR3: TGTGCCAGGCGGGAGGATCGGTACGAGCAGTACTTC. Amino acid sequence: CARREDRYEQYF. This sequence joins TRBV11-3 and TRBJ2-7; 8 positions match TRBD2. V gave up 9 bases and J gave up 4 bases; unmatched junction bases: 5. The CDR3 spans 12 residues. Germline assignment: CDR1 SGHNT and CDR2 YENEEA.

The CDR3 region has the DNA TGTGCCAGCAGTTTGGGACAGACGTATCAGCCCCAGCATTTT. Its protein is CASSLGQTYQPQHF. The rearrangement joins TRBV28 to TRBJ1-5, with 7 bases fitting TRBD1. Germline V gene data show CDR1 as MDHEN and CDR2 as SYDVKM. This CDR3 region has 14 residues. V shed 3 bases, J shed 5 bases, and the junction held 4 bases outside the gene matches.

This chain joins TRBV7-2 and TRBJ2-7, with D uncertain. Trimming left V 1 base short and J 4 bases short, with 14 bases between. CDR1 and CDR2 from the germline V gene are SGHTA and FQGNSA. This CDR3 comprises 15 residues. This CDR3 is CASSLDPLVAYEQYF. As DNA, the CDR3 is TGTGCCAGCAGCTTAGATCCACTTGTGGCGTACGAGCAGTACTTC.

The chain joins TRBV12-2 to TRBJ2-7; the tabulated D call, TRBD1, remains unverified against the DNA. TRBV12-2 constitutes a pseudogene. The CDR3 contains 14 residues. This CDR3 reads CASRRDRISYEQYF. In DNA form, the CDR3 reads TGTGCAAGTCGCCGGGACAGGATCAGCTACGAGCAGTACTTC.

The V and J genes are TRBV7-2 and TRBJ1-1; 7 bases fit TRBD1. The germline gives CDR1 SGHTA, CDR2 FQGNSA. This CDR3 spans 11 amino acids. Losses at the gene ends were 7 bases for V and 8 bases for J; bases not matched to a gene: 4. This chain's CDR3 is CASTRDREAFF. The CDR3 DNA reads TGTGCCAGCACGCGGGACAGAGAAGCTTTCTTT.

A remark on this clone: Within the sample, other DNA sequences also encode this same CDR3. CDR3: CSVETVNTEAFF. The CDR3 DNA follows: TGCAGCGTTGAGACAGTGAACACTGAAGCTTTCTTT. This chain joins TRBV29-1 and TRBJ1-1, with D possibly being TRBD1 (5 bases). Germline V gene sequence: CDR1 SQVTM, CDR2 ANQGSEA. The CDR3 consists of 12 residues. V was clipped by 3 bases and J by 0 bases, with 5 bases between them. Together with reference TRBV29-1 and TRBJ1-1, the CDR3 gives the full variable domain: SAVISQKPSRDICQRGTSLTIQCQVDSQVTMMFWYRQQPGQSLTLIATANQGSEATYESGFVIDKFPISRPNLTFSTLTVSNMSPEDSSIYLCSVETVNTEAFFGQGTRLTVV.

The genes are TRBV6-5 and TRBJ1-5; maybe TRBD1 (6 bases). CDR1 MNHEY and CDR2 SVGAGI come from the germline V gene. CDR3 length: 15 amino acids. Trimming stripped 7 bases from V and 0 bases from J, with 13 bases between. CDR3: CASKQGPYSNQPQHF. CDR3 DNA sequence: TGTGCCAGCAAGCAGGGGCCATATAGCAATCAGCCCCAGCATTTT.

J is TRBJ2-2 and V is TRBV5-1; D could derive from TRBD1 or TRBD2 (5 bases each). The CDR3 contains 16 residues. V lost 2 bases to trimming and J lost 3 bases, with 14 bases between them. Germline assignment: CDR1 SGHRS and CDR2 YFSETQ. The CDR3 is CASSFGGTAHTGELFF. The CDR3 nucleotides are TGCGCCAGCAGCTTTGGGGGTACGGCGCACACCGGGGAGCTGTTTTTT.

The CDR3 spells CAWTLGQGFEGQFF. The DNA for the CDR3 is TGTGCCTGGACATTGGGACAGGGCTTCGAAGGGCAGTTCTTC. The genes are TRBV30 and TRBJ2-1; TRBD1 matches 9 bases. The CDR3 loop spans 14 amino acids. J lost 12 bases, V lost 4 bases, and 13 bases had no gene match. Per the germline V gene, CDR1 is GTSNPN and CDR2 is SVGIG (reference sequence).

The chain is built from TRBV6-5 and TRBJ2-1, with D unclear. Per germline, CDR1 MNHEY and CDR2 SVGAGI. The V gene lost 4 bases and the J gene lost 5 bases, with 9 bases spanning the gap. The CDR3 totals 13 residues. CDR3 DNA sequence: TGTGCCAGCAGTTCTCTACCGGACAATGAGCAGTTCTTC. As protein: CASSSLPDNEQFF.

V gene TRBV7-8 combines with J gene TRBJ2-1; D is uncertain. CDR1 is SGHVS and CDR2 is FQNEAQ in the germline V gene. The length of the CDR3 is 15 residues. V lost 2 bases to trimming and J lost 12 bases, with 20 bases between them. Here the CDR3 DNA reads TGTGCCAGCAGCTTAAGCTTATCCCGGGCCAACGGGCAGTTCTTC. Amino acids: CASSLSLSRANGQFF.

The V gene is TRBV4-3, the J gene TRBJ2-7, with D perhaps matching TRBD1 (5 bases). This CDR3 has 14 residues. V was cut by 4 bases and J by 2 bases, with 12 bases left in between. From germline, CDR1 is LGHNA and CDR2 YSLEER. CDR3 nucleotides: TGCGCCAGCAGCCGAGAAACGACAGCCTACGAGCAGTACTTC. Translation: CASSRETTAYEQYF.

V usage is TRBV7-8 and J usage is TRBJ2-2; D ambiguous. Trimming removed 4 bases from V and 4 bases from J, with 10 bases in between. Germline V gene sequence: CDR1 SGHVS, CDR2 FQNEAQ. The CDR3 runs 14 residues. The CDR3 coding sequence is TGTGCCAGCAGCTCCCTAGTGGTCACCGGGGAGCTGTTTTTT. Its protein is CASSSLVVTGELFF.

Here the CDR3 reads CASSQVVSETQYF. In DNA form, the CDR3 reads TGTGCCAGCTCACAAGTGGTTTCAGAGACCCAGTACTTC. J is TRBJ2-5 and V is TRBV18; D is undetermined. This CDR3 contains 13 residues. V was cut by 4 bases and J by 4 bases, with 10 bases left in between. Germline V CDR1 and CDR2: KGHSH, LQKENI.

This chain uses TRBV10-2 with TRBJ2-3, with D unclear. Germline V lookup: CDR1 WSHSY, CDR2 SAAADI. Trimming left V 3 bases short and J 7 bases short, with 5 bases between. This CDR3 spans 11 amino acids. The CDR3 spells CASSEVNTQYF. As DNA, the CDR3 is TGCGCCAGCAGTGAAGTAAATACGCAGTATTTT.

The V and J genes are TRBV10-3 and TRBJ2-1; 9 bases match TRBD1. Germline V gene data show CDR1 as ENHRY and CDR2 as SYGVKD. This CDR3 comprises 16 residues. After removal of 0 bases from V and 9 bases from J, the junction contained 9 bases not matched to a gene. The DNA of the CDR3 is TGTGCCATCAGTGAGTCTGGACAGGGGCCTAGACTTGAGCAGTTCTTC. It encodes CAISESGQGPRLEQFF.